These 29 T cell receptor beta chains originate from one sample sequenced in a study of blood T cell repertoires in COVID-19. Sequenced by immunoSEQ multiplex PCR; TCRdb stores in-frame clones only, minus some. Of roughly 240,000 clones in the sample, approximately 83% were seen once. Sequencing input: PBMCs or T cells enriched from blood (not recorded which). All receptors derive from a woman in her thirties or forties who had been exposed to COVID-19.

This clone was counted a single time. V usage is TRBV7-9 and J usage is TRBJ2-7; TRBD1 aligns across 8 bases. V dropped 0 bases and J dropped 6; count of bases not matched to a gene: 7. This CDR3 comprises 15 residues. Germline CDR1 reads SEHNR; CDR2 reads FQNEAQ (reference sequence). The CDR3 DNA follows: TGTGCCAGCAGCTTAGCAGGACAGGGAGGTGGCGAGCAGTACTTC. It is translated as CASSLAGQGGGEQYF.

The CDR3 protein is CASSEFRWTSYEQYF. The CDR3 nucleotides read TGCGCCAGCAGTGAGTTTAGGTGGACAAGTTACGAGCAGTACTTC. V is TRBV10-1 and J is TRBJ2-7, with D maybe TRBD1 (5 bases). This CDR3 comprises 15 residues. V was pared by 1 base and J by 4 bases, with 14 bases between. CDR1 and CDR2 (germline): WNHNN, SYGVQD (reference sequence).

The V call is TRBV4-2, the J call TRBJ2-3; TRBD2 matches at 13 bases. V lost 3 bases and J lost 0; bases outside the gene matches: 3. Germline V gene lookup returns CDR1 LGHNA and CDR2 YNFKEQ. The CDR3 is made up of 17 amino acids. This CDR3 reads CASSQTSGGPSTDTQYF. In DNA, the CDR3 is TGTGCCAGCAGCCAGACTAGCGGGGGGCCGAGCACAGATACGCAGTATTTT.

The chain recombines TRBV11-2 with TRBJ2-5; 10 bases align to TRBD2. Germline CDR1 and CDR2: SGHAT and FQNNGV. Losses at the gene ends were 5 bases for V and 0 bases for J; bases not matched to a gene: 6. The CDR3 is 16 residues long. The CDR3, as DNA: TGTGCCAGCAGCACCCGACTAGCGGGCGACCAAGAGACCCAGTACTTC. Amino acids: CASSTRLAGDQETQYF.

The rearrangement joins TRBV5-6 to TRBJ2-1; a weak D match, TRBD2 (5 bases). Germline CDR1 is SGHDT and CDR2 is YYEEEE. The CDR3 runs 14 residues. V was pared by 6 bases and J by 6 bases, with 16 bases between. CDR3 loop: CASTRYPLANEQFF. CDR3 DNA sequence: TGTGCCAGCACCCGCTACCCCCTAGCCAATGAGCAGTTCTTC.

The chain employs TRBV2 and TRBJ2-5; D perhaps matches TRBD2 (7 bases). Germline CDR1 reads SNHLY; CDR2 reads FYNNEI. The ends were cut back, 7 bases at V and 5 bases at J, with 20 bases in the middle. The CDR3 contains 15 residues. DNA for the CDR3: TGTGCCAGCACCCTCCGCGGGGGCCGCCAGGAGACCCAGTACTTC. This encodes CASTLRGGRQETQYF.

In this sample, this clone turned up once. CDR3 residues: CASSPRGTGDQETQYF. In nucleotides, the CDR3 is TGTGCCAGCTCCCCCCGGGGGACAGGGGACCAAGAGACCCAGTACTTC. V usage is TRBV18 and J usage is TRBJ2-5, with 10 positions matching TRBD1. With 6 bases clipped from V and 0 bases from J, the junction kept 7 bases outside the gene matches. The CDR3 is 16 amino acids. The germline CDR1 and CDR2 sequences are KGHSH and LQKENI.

CDR3 nucleotide sequence: TGTGCCAGCACCTTGACTCGGAGCTCCTACGAGCAGTACTTC. It translates to CASTLTRSSYEQYF. V is TRBV11-3 and J is TRBJ2-7; no definite D call. V was shortened by 7 bases and J by 0 bases, with 13 bases between the two germline ends. CDR1 is SGHNT and CDR2 is YENEEA in the germline V gene. The CDR3 consists of 14 residues.

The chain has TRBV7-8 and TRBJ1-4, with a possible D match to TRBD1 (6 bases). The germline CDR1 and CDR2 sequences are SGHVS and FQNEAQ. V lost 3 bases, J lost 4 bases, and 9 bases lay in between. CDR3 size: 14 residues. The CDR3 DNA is TGTGCCAGCAGCTTTGGACAGTTTAATGAAAAACTGTTTTTT. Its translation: CASSFGQFNEKLFF.

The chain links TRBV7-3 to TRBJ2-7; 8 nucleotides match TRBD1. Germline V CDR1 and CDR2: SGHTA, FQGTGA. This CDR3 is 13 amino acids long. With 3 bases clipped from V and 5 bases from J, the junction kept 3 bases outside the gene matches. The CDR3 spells CASSFTGGHEQYF. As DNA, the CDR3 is TGTGCCAGCAGCTTCACAGGGGGGCACGAGCAGTACTTC.

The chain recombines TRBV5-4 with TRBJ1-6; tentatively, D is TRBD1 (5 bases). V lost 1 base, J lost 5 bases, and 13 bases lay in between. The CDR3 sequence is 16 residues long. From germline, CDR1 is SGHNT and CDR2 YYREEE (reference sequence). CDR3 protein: CASSLSGEGNNSPLHF. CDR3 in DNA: TGTGCCAGCAGCTTGTCCGGGGAGGGGAATAATTCACCCCTCCACTTT.

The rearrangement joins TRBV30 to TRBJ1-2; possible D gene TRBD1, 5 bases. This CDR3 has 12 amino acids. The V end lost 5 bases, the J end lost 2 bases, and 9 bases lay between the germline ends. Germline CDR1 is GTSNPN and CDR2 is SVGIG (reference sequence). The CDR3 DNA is TGTGCCTGGGCAGGGAGGAACTATGGCTACACCTTC. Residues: CAWAGRNYGYTF.

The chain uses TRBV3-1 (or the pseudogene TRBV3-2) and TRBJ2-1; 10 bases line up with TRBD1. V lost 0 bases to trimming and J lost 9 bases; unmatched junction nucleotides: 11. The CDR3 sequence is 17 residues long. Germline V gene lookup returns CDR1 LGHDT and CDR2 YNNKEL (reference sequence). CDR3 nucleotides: TGTGCCAGCAGCCAAGAAGGCGAGAGGACAGGGGGTAGTGAGCAGTTCTTC. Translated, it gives CASSQEGERTGGSEQFF.

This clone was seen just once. The DNA of the CDR3 is TGTGCCAGTATACCCAGGGCTTACATCGGGGAGCTGTTTTTT. It codes for CASIPRAYIGELFF. This chain links TRBV19 with TRBJ2-2, with D perhaps matching TRBD1 (5 bases). The CDR3 is made up of 14 amino acids. Trimming shortened V by 7 bases and J by 7 bases, and 16 bases separated the two germline ends. CDR1 is LNHDA, CDR2 SQIVND, per germline (reference sequence).

DNA for the CDR3: TGTGCCAGCAGTCCACAGGGGAGAGCTTTCTTT. It yields the protein CASSPQGRAFF. This rearrangement joins TRBV28 to TRBJ1-1; TRBD1 matches at 7 bases. This CDR3 has 11 residues. Losses at the gene ends were 5 bases for V and 10 bases for J; bases not matched to a gene: 4. In germline, CDR1 is MDHEN, CDR2 SYDVKM.

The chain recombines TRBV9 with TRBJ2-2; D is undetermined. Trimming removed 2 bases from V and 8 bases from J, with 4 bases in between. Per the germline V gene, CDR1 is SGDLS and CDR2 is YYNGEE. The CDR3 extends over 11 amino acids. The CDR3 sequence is CASSVLGELFF. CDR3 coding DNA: TGTGCCAGCAGCGTCCTAGGGGAGCTGTTTTTT.

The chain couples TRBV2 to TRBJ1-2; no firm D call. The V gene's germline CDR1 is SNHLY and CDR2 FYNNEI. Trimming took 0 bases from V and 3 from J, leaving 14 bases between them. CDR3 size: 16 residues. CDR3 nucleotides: TGTGCCAGCAGTGAAGCGCCTTGGGCAGGTGACTATGGCTACACCTTC. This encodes CASSEAPWAGDYGYTF.

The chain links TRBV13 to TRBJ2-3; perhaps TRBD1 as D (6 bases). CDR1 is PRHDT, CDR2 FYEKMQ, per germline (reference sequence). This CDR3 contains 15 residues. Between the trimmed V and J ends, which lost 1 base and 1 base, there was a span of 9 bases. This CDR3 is CASSLVGAGTDTQYF. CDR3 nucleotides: TGTGCCAGCAGCTTAGTGGGGGCCGGCACAGATACGCAGTATTTT.

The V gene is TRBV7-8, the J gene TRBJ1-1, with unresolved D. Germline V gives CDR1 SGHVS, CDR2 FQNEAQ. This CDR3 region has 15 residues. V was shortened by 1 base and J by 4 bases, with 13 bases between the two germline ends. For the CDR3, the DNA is TGTGCCAGCAGCTTAGACGGAGGGTATAGCACTGAAGCTTTCTTT. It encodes CASSLDGGYSTEAFF.

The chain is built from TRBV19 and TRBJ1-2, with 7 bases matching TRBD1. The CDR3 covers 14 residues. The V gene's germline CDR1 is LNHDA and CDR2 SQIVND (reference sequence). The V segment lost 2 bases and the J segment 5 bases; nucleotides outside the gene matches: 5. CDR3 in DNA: TGTGCCAGTAGTATACAGGGGGAAGCATATGGCTACACCTTC. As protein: CASSIQGEAYGYTF.

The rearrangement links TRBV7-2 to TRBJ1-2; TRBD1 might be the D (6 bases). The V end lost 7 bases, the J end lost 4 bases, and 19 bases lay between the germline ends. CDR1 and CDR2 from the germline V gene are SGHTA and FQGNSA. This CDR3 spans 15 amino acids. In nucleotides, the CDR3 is TGTGCCAGCACTCCCTCGGGGGGCGGATTCTATGGCTACACCTTC. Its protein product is CASTPSGGGFYGYTF.

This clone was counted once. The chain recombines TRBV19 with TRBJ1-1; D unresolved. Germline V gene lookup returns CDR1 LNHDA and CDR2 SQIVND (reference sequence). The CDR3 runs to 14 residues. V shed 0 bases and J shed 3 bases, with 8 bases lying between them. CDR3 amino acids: CASSIDLGDTEAFF. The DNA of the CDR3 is TGTGCCAGTAGTATAGATCTGGGAGACACTGAAGCTTTCTTT.

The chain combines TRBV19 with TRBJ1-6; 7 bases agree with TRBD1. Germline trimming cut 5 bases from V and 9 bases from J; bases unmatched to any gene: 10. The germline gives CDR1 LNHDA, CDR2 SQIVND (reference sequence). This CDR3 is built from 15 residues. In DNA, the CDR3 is TGTGCCAGTAGTCCCCGACAGGGAAACTCTTCACCCCTCCACTTT. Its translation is CASSPRQGNSSPLHF. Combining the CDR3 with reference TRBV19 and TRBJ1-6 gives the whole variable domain DGGITQSPKYLFRKEGQNVTLSCEQNLNHDAMYWYRQDPGQGLRLIYYSQIVNDFQKGDIAEGYSVSREKKESFPLTVTSAQKNPTAFYLCASSPRQGNSSPLHFGNGTRLTVT.

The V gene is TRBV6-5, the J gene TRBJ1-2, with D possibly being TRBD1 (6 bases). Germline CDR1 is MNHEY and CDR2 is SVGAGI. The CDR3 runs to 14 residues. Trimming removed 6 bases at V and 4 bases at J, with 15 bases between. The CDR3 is CASRPHTGIYGYTF. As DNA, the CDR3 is TGTGCCAGCAGACCTCACACAGGGATCTATGGCTACACCTTC.

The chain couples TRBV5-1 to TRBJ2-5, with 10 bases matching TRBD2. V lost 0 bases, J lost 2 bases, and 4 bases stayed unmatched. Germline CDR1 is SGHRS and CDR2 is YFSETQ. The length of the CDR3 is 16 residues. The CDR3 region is CASSLGAGGIQETQYF. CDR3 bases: TGCGCCAGCAGCTTGGGAGCGGGGGGGATTCAAGAGACCCAGTACTTC.

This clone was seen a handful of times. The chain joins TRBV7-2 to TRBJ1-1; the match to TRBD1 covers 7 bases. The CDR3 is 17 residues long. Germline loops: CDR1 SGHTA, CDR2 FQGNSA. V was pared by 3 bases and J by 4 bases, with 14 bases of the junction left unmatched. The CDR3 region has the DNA TGTGCCAGCAGCTTTTCGGGCGGAAACAGGGGCAGCACTGAAGCTTTCTTT. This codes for CASSFSGGNRGSTEAFF.

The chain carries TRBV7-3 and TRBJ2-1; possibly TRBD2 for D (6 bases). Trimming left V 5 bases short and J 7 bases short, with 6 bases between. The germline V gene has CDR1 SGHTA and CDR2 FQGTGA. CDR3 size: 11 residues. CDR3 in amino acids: CASSGGNEQFF. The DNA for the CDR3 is TGTGCCAGCAGCGGGGGGAATGAGCAGTTCTTC.

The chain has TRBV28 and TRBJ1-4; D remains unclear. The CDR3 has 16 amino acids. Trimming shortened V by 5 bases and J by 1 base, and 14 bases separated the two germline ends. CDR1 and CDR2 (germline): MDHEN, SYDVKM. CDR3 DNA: TGTGCCAGCAGTAGACCGCTGGGAGGAACTAATGAAAAACTGTTTTTT. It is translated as CASSRPLGGTNEKLFF.

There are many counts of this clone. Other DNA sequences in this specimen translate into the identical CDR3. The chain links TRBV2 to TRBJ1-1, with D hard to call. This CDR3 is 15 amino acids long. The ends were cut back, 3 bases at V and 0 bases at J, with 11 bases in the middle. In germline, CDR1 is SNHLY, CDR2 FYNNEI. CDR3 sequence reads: CASSELGGMNTEAFF. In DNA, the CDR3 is TGTGCCAGCAGTGAGCTCGGCGGAATGAACACTGAAGCTTTCTTT.